A selection of T cell receptor beta chains follows, all from one sample in a study of CD8+CD57+ T cells in acquired aplastic anemia. MiXCR, run by TCRdb on the reads, gives a single entry per CDR3 protein. Of some 190,000 distinct CDR3 sequences in the sample, 46% were seen once. Sample: sorted CD4+, CD8+, or CD8+CD57+ T cells (not recorded which) from PBMCs. Receptor source: a human donor in good health. CDR3s include the opening cysteine and the closing phenylalanine or tryptophan. A D gene is named only where the DNA matches it firmly. Not every row has a clone size; where given, it reads once, few, many or a size class.

size	V	length	D	J	CDR3	DNA
few	TRBV29-1	14	.	TRBJ2-5	CSVPPLDRQETQYF	TGCAGCGTTCCCCCACTAGACCGGCAAGAGACCCAGTACTTC
many	TRBV29-1	14	TRBD1	TRBJ1-1	CSVDPKTGGTEAFF	TGCAGCGTTGACCCTAAAACAGGGGGCACTGAAGCTTTCTTT
many	TRBV30	12	.	TRBJ2-7	CAWSQASYEQYF	TGTGCCTGGAGTCAGGCCTCCTACGAGCAGTACTTC
.	TRBV5-1	19	TRBD2	TRBJ2-1	CASSWGLAGGPSSYNEQLF	TGCGCCAGCAGCTGGGGACTAGCGGGAGGCCCCAGCTCCTACAATGAGCAGCTCTTC
few	TRBV29-1	13	TRBD1	TRBJ1-1	CSVEGQLNTEAFF	TGCAGCGTTGAGGGACAGCTGAACACTGAAGCTTTCTTT
once	TRBV7-3	16	TRBD2	TRBJ2-3	CASSLIGLAGTDTQYF	TGTGCCAGCAGCTTAATCGGACTAGCGGGTACAGATACGCAGTATTTT
.	TRBV7-8	14	.	TRBJ2-7	CASSLGLRGYEQYF	TGTGCCAGCAGCTTAGGGTTGAGGGGCTACGAGCAGTACTTC
.	TRBV20-1	14	.	TRBJ1-5	CSAREPIPNQPQHF	TGCAGTGCTAGGGAACCAATACCTAATCAGCCCCAGCATTTT
medium-sized	TRBV24-1	16	.	TRBJ2-1	CATSDSLRLSYNEQFF	TGTGCCACCAGTGATTCGCTCCGCCTCTCCTACAATGAGCAGTTCTTC
.	TRBV25-1	16	TRBD1	TRBJ2-1	CASSIGQGSSYNEQFF	TGTGCCAGTAGTATCGGACAGGGGAGCTCCTACAATGAGCAGTTCTTC
many	TRBV27	16	.	TRBJ2-5	CASRPGLRRAQETQYF	TGTGCCAGCAGACCAGGCCTGAGGAGGGCCCAAGAGACCCAGTACTTC
.	TRBV24-1	15	.	TRBJ2-1	CATSDLGGVNNGQFF	TGTGCCACCAGTGATCTTGGAGGGGTAAACAATGGGCAGTTCTTC
many	TRBV7-9	14	TRBD2	TRBJ2-3	CASCGTSEADTQYF	TGTGCCAGCTGTGGGACTAGCGAAGCAGATACGCAGTATTTT
.	TRBV20-1	14	.	TRBJ1-5	CSASRGDSNQPQHF	TGCAGTGCCAGCCGCGGAGATAGCAATCAGCCCCAGCATTTT
few	TRBV18	16	.	TRBJ1-5	CASSPGPTLGNQPQHF	TGTGCCAGCTCACCGGGTCCCACCCTTGGGAATCAGCCCCAGCATTTT
many	TRBV2	14	.	TRBJ2-2	CATAEVENTGELFF	TGTGCCACAGCCGAAGTAGAGAACACCGGGGAGCTGTTTTTT
.	TRBV12-3/TRBV12-4	14	.	TRBJ2-4	CASSLWGAENIQYF	TGTGCCAGCAGTTTGTGGGGGGCGGAAAACATTCAGTACTTC
.	TRBV11-1	16	.	TRBJ1-1	CASSYKAGRGNTEAFF	TGTGCCAGCAGCTATAAGGCGGGTAGGGGAAACACTGAAGCTTTCTTT
many	TRBV7-3	14	.	TRBJ1-1	CASSFQTGSTEAFF	TGTGCCAGCAGCTTCCAAACAGGGAGCACTGAAGCTTTCTTT
many	TRBV2	14	.	TRBJ1-4	CASRADFRPEKLFF	TGTGCCAGCAGGGCGGACTTCAGGCCTGAAAAACTGTTTTTT
.	TRBV4-1	15	.	TRBJ1-3	CASSQDPGPGNTIYF	TGCGCCAGCAGCCAAGATCCGGGTCCTGGAAACACCATATATTTT
many	TRBV19	13	.	TRBJ2-1	CASRKGQNNEQFF	TGTGCCAGTAGAAAAGGACAAAACAATGAGCAGTTCTTC
many	TRBV20-1	14	.	TRBJ1-1	CSARNNQGWTEAFF	TGCAGTGCTAGGAATAATCAGGGGTGGACTGAAGCTTTCTTT
.	TRBV2	15	.	TRBJ2-5	CASSEALGGGGTQYF	TGTGCCAGCAGTGAAGCGCTTGGGGGTGGTGGGACCCAGTACTTC
.	TRBV15	15	TRBD2	TRBJ2-1	CATSRATSGYNEQFF	TGTGCCACCAGCAGGGCGACTAGCGGCTACAATGAGCAGTTCTTC
few	TRBV18	16	.	TRBJ2-2	CASSPRDSYRGGELFF	TGTGCCAGCTCACCACGCGATTCCTATCGAGGCGGGGAGCTGTTTTTT
many	TRBV20-1	13	.	TRBJ2-7	CSAQDSLGGEQYF	TGCAGTGCTCAGGACAGCTTGGGGGGCGAGCAGTACTTC
many	TRBV7-9	17	.	TRBJ2-4	CASSLGVGAVAKNIQYF	TGTGCCAGCAGCTTGGGGGTAGGTGCGGTAGCCAAAAACATTCAGTACTTC
.	TRBV12-3/TRBV12-4	15	.	TRBJ1-1	CASSLRQQMNTEAFF	TGTGCCAGCAGTTTACGGCAGCAAATGAACACTGAAGCTTTCTTT
many	TRBV11-3	13	.	TRBJ2-1	CASRKAPETEQFF	TGTGCCAGCAGGAAAGCTCCTGAAACTGAGCAGTTCTTC
.	TRBV20-1	13	TRBD1	TRBJ1-5	CSALTGAFQPQHF	TGCAGTGCTCTGACAGGGGCGTTTCAGCCCCAGCATTTT
many	TRBV20-1	14	.	TRBJ1-5	CSARGGGGNQPQHF	TGCAGTGCTAGAGGAGGAGGGGGCAATCAGCCCCAGCATTTT
many	TRBV20-1	15	TRBD1	TRBJ1-5	CSARVGTGVDQPQHF	TGCAGTGCTAGAGTGGGGACAGGAGTGGACCAGCCCCAGCATTTT
many	TRBV7-9	14	TRBD1	TRBJ2-2	CAPGGQGGTGELFF	TGTGCGCCTGGGGGACAGGGAGGCACCGGGGAGCTGTTTTTT
.	TRBV2	15	TRBD2	TRBJ2-3	CASREQGLGVHTQYF	TGTGCCAGCAGGGAACAGGGACTAGGCGTACATACGCAGTATTTT
many	TRBV6-2/TRBV6-3	16	TRBD2	TRBJ2-5	CASSHLLSGRGETQYF	TGTGCCAGCAGCCATCTTTTGAGCGGGAGAGGGGAGACCCAGTACTTC
.	TRBV19	13	TRBD2	TRBJ2-2	CASSIGLAGELFF	TGTGCCAGTAGTATCGGACTAGCCGGGGAGCTGTTTTTT
many	TRBV19	14	TRBD1	TRBJ1-1	CASLERQGGTEAFF	TGTGCCAGCCTCGAACGACAGGGAGGAACTGAAGCTTTCTTT
.	TRBV24-1	15	TRBD2	TRBJ2-2	CATGTSGGNTGELFF	TGTGCCACAGGGACTAGCGGGGGGAACACCGGGGAGCTGTTTTTT
.	TRBV2	13	.	TRBJ2-3	CASSGQGLDTQYF	TGTGCCAGCAGTGGGCAGGGACTGGATACGCAGTATTTT
.	TRBV18	17	.	TRBJ2-3	CASSPENSGSSTDTQYF	TGTGCCAGCTCACCAGAAAATTCCGGGTCTAGCACAGATACGCAGTATTTT
many	TRBV5-1	14	TRBD1	TRBJ2-1	CASSLGGEYNEQFF	TGCGCCAGCAGCTTAGGGGGCGAGTACAATGAGCAGTTCTTC
.	TRBV29-1	12	TRBD1	TRBJ1-5	CSVGQGRQPQHF	TGCAGCGTGGGACAGGGAAGGCAGCCCCAGCATTTT
.	TRBV12-3/TRBV12-4	14	.	TRBJ2-5	CASRRLGGEETQYF	TGTGCCAGCAGGCGACTGGGTGGAGAAGAGACCCAGTACTTC
many	TRBV7-9	14	.	TRBJ1-1	CASSLDGSPTEAFF	TGTGCCAGCAGCTTAGATGGCAGCCCTACGGAAGCTTTCTTT
.	TRBV10-3	16	TRBD2	TRBJ2-3	CAIRGSGRAGTDTQYF	TGTGCCATCAGGGGTAGCGGGAGGGCCGGCACAGATACGCAGTATTTT
.	TRBV7-3	13	.	TRBJ2-1	CASSLGVVGEQFF	TGTGCCAGCAGCTTAGGCGTTGTCGGAGAGCAGTTCTTC
.	TRBV7-9	12	.	TRBJ1-2	CASSSQGSGYTF	TGTGCCAGCAGCTCTCAGGGGAGTGGCTACACCTTC
many	TRBV7-9	12	.	TRBJ2-7	CASSTAAYEQYF	TGTGCCAGCAGCACAGCAGCCTACGAGCAGTACTTC
few	TRBV15	15	TRBD1	TRBJ1-4	CATSERRQGREKLFF	TGTGCCACCAGCGAGCGGAGACAGGGGAGGGAAAAACTGTTTTTT
many	TRBV20-1	15	.	TRBJ1-1	CSARTGTSESTEAFF	TGCAGTGCTAGAACCGGGACTTCAGAGAGCACTGAAGCTTTCTTT
few	TRBV29-1	11	.	TRBJ2-1	CSVSEAGEQFF	TGCAGCGTAAGCGAAGCCGGTGAGCAGTTCTTC
.	TRBV7-2	13	.	TRBJ2-7	CASSLAQQYEQYF	TGTGCCAGCAGCTTAGCCCAACAGTACGAGCAGTACTTC
.	TRBV20-1	12	.	TRBJ2-7	CSARDVRYEQYF	TGCAGTGCTAGAGATGTGAGGTACGAGCAGTACTTC
many	TRBV5-1	15	.	TRBJ1-1	CASRLGASMNTEAFF	TGCGCCAGCAGGTTGGGGGCCAGCATGAACACTGAAGCTTTCTTT
.	TRBV2	13	TRBD1	TRBJ1-1	CASSSAGTVFAFF	TGTGCCAGCAGTTCCGCCGGGACAGTGTTTGCTTTCTTT
few	TRBV5-6	16	.	TRBJ1-5	CASSFMGGGSNQPQHF	TGTGCCAGCAGCTTTATGGGGGGGGGTAGCAATCAGCCCCAGCATTTT
many	TRBV7-9	18	TRBD1	TRBJ2-2	CASSQTALGQVSTGELFF	TGTGCCAGCAGCCAAACCGCTCTGGGACAGGTTAGCACCGGGGAGCTGTTTTTT
few	TRBV6-2/TRBV6-3	15	.	TRBJ1-4	CASSLLAGAKEKLFF	TGTGCCAGCAGTCTACTCGCGGGGGCGAAGGAAAAACTGTTTTTT
.	TRBV20-1	12	TRBD1	TRBJ2-7	CSARTGLDEQYF	TGCAGTGCTAGGACAGGGCTGGACGAGCAGTACTTC